These T cell receptor beta chains were read from a single sample in a study of technical replicates of blood from a handful of donors. Measured with immunoSEQ multiplex PCR; TCRdb has only the in-frame clones, and not every one. The sample lists about 66,000 clones, around 87% occurring once. Sample: PBMCs. The source of these receptors is a human donor in good health. Some clones in this sample may be carry-over from other donors' samples. Both conserved end residues are part of each CDR3. D genes are given only for firm matches. Rows may omit the clone size; those that give it use once, few, many or a size class.

d_call: NA; v_call: TRBV6-4; j_call: TRBJ1-1; clone_size: NA; cdr3_aa: CASSDSPDRNTEAFF; cdr3_nt: TGTGCCAGCAGTGACTCACCGGACAGAAACACTGAAGCTTTCTTT
d_call: TRBD1; v_call: TRBV5-1; j_call: TRBJ1-4; clone_size: NA; cdr3_aa: CASSLGQAAEKLFF; cdr3_nt: TGCGCCAGCAGCCTCGGACAGGCGGCTGAAAAACTGTTTTTT
d_call: NA; v_call: TRBV6-5; j_call: TRBJ1-2; clone_size: NA; cdr3_aa: CASSYSFQGARGYTF; cdr3_nt: TGTGCCAGCAGTTACTCGTTTCAAGGGGCAAGAGGCTACACCTTC
d_call: TRBD2; v_call: TRBV6-1; j_call: TRBJ2-7; clone_size: NA; cdr3_aa: CATTPFSGGLYEQYF; cdr3_nt: TGTGCCACCACGCCCTTCAGCGGGGGGCTTTACGAGCAGTACTTC
d_call: NA; v_call: TRBV2; j_call: TRBJ2-3; clone_size: NA; cdr3_aa: CASRNREKSDTQYF; cdr3_nt: TGTGCCAGCAGGAACAGGGAAAAATCAGATACGCAGTATTTT
d_call: NA; v_call: TRBV7-9; j_call: TRBJ1-2; clone_size: NA; cdr3_aa: CASSLDVRQLWGYTF; cdr3_nt: TGTGCCAGCAGCTTAGACGTTCGACAGTTGTGGGGCTACACCTTC
d_call: NA; v_call: TRBV4-3; j_call: TRBJ1-4; clone_size: NA; cdr3_aa: CASSQGGGAGEKLFF; cdr3_nt: TGCGCCAGCAGCCAAGGGGGCGGGGCGGGTGAAAAACTGTTTTTT
d_call: TRBD1; v_call: TRBV4-3; j_call: TRBJ1-1; clone_size: medium-sized; cdr3_aa: CASSQDRAAGGEAFF; cdr3_nt: TGCGCCAGCAGCCAAGATCGCGCGGCAGGGGGTGAAGCTTTCTTT
d_call: TRBD1; v_call: TRBV7-2; j_call: TRBJ1-4; clone_size: NA; cdr3_aa: CASSRGQATNEKLFF; cdr3_nt: TGTGCCAGCAGCCGCGGACAGGCAACTAATGAAAAACTGTTTTTT
d_call: NA; v_call: TRBV7-6; j_call: TRBJ1-1; clone_size: NA; cdr3_aa: CASSFLGATEAFF; cdr3_nt: TGTGCCAGCAGCTTCTTGGGGGCCACTGAAGCTTTCTTT
d_call: TRBD1; v_call: TRBV11-2; j_call: TRBJ2-5; clone_size: NA; cdr3_aa: CASSLLGTGLKTQYF; cdr3_nt: TGTGCCAGCAGCCTTCTTGGGACAGGCCTCAAGACCCAGTACTTC
d_call: TRBD1; v_call: TRBV27; j_call: TRBJ1-2; clone_size: NA; cdr3_aa: CASSFRQGGAYGYTF; cdr3_nt: TGTGCCAGCAGTTTCAGGCAGGGGGGCGCCTATGGCTACACCTTC
d_call: NA; v_call: TRBV4-1; j_call: TRBJ1-4; clone_size: once; cdr3_aa: CASSQDEGREKLFF; cdr3_nt: TGCGCCAGCAGCCAAGATGAGGGGAGGGAAAAACTGTTTTTT
d_call: NA; v_call: TRBV28; j_call: TRBJ2-7; clone_size: NA; cdr3_aa: CASSPTPDGAYEQYF; cdr3_nt: TGTGCCAGCAGTCCTACCCCGGACGGGGCCTACGAGCAGTACTTC
d_call: NA; v_call: TRBV14; j_call: TRBJ2-7; clone_size: medium-sized; cdr3_aa: CASSQRGIYEQYF; cdr3_nt: TGTGCCAGCAGCCAACGAGGGATCTACGAGCAGTACTTC
d_call: NA; v_call: TRBV5-1; j_call: TRBJ1-4; clone_size: NA; cdr3_aa: CASSLSSHNEKLFF; cdr3_nt: TGCGCCAGCAGCTTGAGTAGTCATAATGAAAAACTGTTTTTT
d_call: TRBD1; v_call: TRBV7-9; j_call: TRBJ2-5; clone_size: NA; cdr3_aa: CASSLVGQGHQETQYF; cdr3_nt: TGTGCCAGCAGCTTAGTGGGACAGGGACACCAAGAGACCCAGTACTTC
d_call: TRBD1; v_call: TRBV6-1; j_call: TRBJ1-2; clone_size: NA; cdr3_aa: CASSEPGTGGSDYGYTF; cdr3_nt: TGTGCCAGCAGTGAGCCCGGGACAGGGGGCTCTGACTATGGCTACACCTTC
d_call: NA; v_call: TRBV2; j_call: TRBJ2-7; clone_size: NA; cdr3_aa: CASGDSGGPYEQYF; cdr3_nt: TGTGCCAGCGGAGATTCTGGGGGCCCCTACGAGCAGTACTTC
d_call: NA; v_call: TRBV4-3; j_call: TRBJ2-3; clone_size: NA; cdr3_aa: CASSQEIYGPHTDTQYF; cdr3_nt: TGCGCCAGCAGCCAAGAGATCTATGGGCCGCATACAGATACGCAGTATTTT
d_call: NA; v_call: TRBV5-6; j_call: TRBJ2-1; clone_size: NA; cdr3_aa: CASSGVHNEQFF; cdr3_nt: TGTGCCAGCAGCGGAGTCCACAATGAGCAGTTCTTC
d_call: NA; v_call: TRBV9; j_call: TRBJ1-1; clone_size: NA; cdr3_aa: CASSVAGDTEAFF; cdr3_nt: TGTGCCAGCAGCGTAGCCGGGGACACTGAAGCTTTCTTT